This T cell receptor (beta chain) was captured in a study of cytomegalovirus exposure and HLA in healthy donors. Turning to the study itself: As an earlier analysis found, about 179 million T cells yielded about 120 million unique TCR beta sequences. Ancestry clustering placed about four fifths of around 400 genotyped donors in the Caucasian-associated cluster.

The CDR3 sequence is 13 residues long. Germline CDR1 is SGHAT and CDR2 is FQNNGV. V was trimmed by 2 bases and J by 1 base, leaving 5 bases between them. The study ran its PCR with 60 Vbeta and 13 Jbeta primers. The assay was immunoSEQ multiplex PCR, and TCRdb's table has in-frame clones only and misses some. The table records approximately 280,000 clones, around 90% of them present only once. Turning to this clone: Its antigen is unidentified.

Study results and caveats: In a later analysis, parvovirus B19, influenza, CMV and Epstein-Barr virus appeared linked to several top co-occurrence clusters. Excluded: some indistinguishable V segments such as TRBV6-2 and TRBV6-3.

The sample comprised PBMCs. V usage is TRBV11-2 and J usage is TRBJ1-1; D uncertain. The sequence derives from a young woman in good health and CMV-seronegative. The CDR3 bases are TGTGCCAGCAGCTTACCGGGGAACACTGAAGCTTTCTTT. Translation gives CASSLPGNTEAFF.